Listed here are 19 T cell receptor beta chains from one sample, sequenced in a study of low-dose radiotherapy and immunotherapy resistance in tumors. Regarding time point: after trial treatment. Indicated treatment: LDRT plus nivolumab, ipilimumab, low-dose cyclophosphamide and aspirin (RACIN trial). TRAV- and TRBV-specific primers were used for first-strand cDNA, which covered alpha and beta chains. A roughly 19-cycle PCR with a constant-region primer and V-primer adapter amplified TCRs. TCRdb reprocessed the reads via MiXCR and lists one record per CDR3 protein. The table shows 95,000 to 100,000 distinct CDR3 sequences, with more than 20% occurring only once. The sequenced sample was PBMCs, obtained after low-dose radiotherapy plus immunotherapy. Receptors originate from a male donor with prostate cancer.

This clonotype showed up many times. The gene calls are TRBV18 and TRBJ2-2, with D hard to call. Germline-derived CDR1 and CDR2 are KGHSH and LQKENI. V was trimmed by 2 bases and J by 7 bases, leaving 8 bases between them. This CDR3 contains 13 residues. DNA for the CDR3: TGTGCCAGCTCACCAGGGGTTGGCGGGGAGCTGTTTTTT. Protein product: CASSPGVGGELFF.

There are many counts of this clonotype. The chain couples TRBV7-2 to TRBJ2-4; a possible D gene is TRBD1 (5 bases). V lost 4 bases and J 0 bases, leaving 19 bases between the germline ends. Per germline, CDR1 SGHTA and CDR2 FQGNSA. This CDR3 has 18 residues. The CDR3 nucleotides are TGTGCCAGCAGCTCAAGACCCCAGGGCCCGCTAGCCAAAAACATTCAGTACTTC. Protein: CASSSRPQGPLAKNIQYF. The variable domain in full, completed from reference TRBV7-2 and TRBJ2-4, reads GAGVSQSPSNKVTEKGKDVELRCDPISGHTALYWYRQSLGQGLEFLIYFQGNSAPDKSGLPSDRFSAERTGGSVSTLTIQRTQQEDSAVYLCASSSRPQGPLAKNIQYFGAGTRLSVL.

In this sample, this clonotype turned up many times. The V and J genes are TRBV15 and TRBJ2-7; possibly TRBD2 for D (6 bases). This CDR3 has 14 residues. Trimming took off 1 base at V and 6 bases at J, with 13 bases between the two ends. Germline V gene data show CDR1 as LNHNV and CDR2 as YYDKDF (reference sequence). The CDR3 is CATSRGLASGEQYF. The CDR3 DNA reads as TGTGCCACCAGCAGAGGTCTAGCGTCGGGCGAGCAGTACTTC.

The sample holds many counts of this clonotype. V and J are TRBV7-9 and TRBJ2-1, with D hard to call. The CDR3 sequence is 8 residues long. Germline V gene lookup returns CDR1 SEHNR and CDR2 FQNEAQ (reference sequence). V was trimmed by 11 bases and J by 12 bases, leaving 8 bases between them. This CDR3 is CAGEGQFF. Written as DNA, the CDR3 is TGTGCCGGTGAAGGGCAGTTCTTC.

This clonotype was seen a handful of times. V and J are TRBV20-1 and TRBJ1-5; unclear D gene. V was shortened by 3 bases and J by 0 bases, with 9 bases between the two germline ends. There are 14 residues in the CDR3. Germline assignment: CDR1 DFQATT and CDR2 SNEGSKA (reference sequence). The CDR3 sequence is CSARIGYSNQPQHF. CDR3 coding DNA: TGCAGTGCTAGGATAGGCTATAGCAATCAGCCCCAGCATTTT.

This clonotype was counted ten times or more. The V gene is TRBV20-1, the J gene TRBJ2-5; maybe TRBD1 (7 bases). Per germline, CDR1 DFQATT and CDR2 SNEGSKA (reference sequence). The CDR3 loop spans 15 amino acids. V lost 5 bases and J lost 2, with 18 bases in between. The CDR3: CSASRGALSQETQYF. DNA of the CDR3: TGCAGTGCTTCCAGGGGGGCGCTCTCTCAAGAGACCCAGTACTTC.

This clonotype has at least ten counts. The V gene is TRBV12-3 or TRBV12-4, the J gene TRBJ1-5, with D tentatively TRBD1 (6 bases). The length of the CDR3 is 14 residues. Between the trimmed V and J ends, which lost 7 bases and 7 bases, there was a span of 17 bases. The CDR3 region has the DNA TGTGCCAGCACCAATGAGGGGGGAATCCAGCCCCAGCATTTT. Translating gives CASTNEGGIQPQHF.

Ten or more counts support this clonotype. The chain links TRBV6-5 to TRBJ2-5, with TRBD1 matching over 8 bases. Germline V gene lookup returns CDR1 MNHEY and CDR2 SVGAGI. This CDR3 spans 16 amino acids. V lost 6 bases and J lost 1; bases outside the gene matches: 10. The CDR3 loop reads CASRQIGTGSQETQYF. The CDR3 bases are TGTGCCAGCAGACAGATCGGGACAGGTAGCCAAGAGACCCAGTACTTC.

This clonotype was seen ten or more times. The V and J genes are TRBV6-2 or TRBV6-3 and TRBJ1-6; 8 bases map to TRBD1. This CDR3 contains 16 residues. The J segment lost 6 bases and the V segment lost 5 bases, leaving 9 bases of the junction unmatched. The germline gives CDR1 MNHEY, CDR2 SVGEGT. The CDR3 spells CASSQLRTGSNSPLHF. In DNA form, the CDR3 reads TGTGCCAGCAGTCAACTTCGGACAGGGAGTAATTCACCCCTCCACTTT.

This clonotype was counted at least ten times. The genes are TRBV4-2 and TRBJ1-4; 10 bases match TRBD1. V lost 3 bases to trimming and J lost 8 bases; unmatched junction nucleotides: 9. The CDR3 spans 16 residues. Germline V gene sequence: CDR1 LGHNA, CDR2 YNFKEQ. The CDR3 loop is CASSQETGTGEEKLFF. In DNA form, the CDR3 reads TGTGCCAGCAGCCAGGAGACCGGGACAGGGGAGGAAAAACTGTTTTTT.

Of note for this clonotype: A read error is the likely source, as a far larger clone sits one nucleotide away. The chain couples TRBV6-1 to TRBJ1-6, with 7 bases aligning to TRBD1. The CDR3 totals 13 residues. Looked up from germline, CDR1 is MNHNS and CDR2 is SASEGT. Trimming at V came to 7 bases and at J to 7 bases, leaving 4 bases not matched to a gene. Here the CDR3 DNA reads TGTGCCAGCACCCCAGGGGGAAATTCACCCCTCCACTTT. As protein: CASTPGGNSPLHF.

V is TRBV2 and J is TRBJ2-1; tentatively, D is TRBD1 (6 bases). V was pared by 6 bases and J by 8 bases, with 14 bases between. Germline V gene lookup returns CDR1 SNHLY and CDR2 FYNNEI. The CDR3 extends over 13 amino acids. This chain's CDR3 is CASSPRQVDEQFF. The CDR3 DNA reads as TGTGCCAGCAGCCCGCGACAGGTGGATGAGCAGTTCTTC.

This CDR3 is CASSFTVDYGYTF. The CDR3 DNA reads TGTGCCAGCAGCTTTACAGTGGACTATGGCTACACCTTC. This chain uses TRBV7-9 with TRBJ1-2; D gene ambiguous. Trimming removed 3 bases from V and 3 bases from J, with 8 bases in between. CDR3 length equals 13 residues. Germline loops: CDR1 SEHNR, CDR2 FQNEAQ (reference sequence).

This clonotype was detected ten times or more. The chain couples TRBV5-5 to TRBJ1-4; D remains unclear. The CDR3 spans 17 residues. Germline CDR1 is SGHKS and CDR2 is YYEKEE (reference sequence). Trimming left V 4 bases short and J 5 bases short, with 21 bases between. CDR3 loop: CASSPYPGPIGNEKLFF. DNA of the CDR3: TGTGCCAGCAGCCCGTACCCCGGGCCCATAGGAAATGAAAAACTGTTTTTT.

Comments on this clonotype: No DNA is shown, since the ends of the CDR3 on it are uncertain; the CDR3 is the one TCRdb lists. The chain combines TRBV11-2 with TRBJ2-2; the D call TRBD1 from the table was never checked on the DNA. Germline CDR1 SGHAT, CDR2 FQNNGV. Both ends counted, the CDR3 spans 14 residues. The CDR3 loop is CASRTGRSGELFFF.

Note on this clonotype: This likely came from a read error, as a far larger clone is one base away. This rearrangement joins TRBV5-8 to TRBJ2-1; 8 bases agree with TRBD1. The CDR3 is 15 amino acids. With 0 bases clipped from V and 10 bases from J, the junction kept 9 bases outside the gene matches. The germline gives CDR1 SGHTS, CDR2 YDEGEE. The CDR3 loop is CASSLGSGGFPEQFF. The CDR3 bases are TGTGCCAGCAGCTTGGGGTCAGGGGGCTTTCCCGAGCAGTTCTTC.

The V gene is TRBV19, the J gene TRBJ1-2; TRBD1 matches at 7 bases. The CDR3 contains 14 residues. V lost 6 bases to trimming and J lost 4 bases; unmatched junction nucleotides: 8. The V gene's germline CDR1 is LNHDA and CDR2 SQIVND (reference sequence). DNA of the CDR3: TGTGCCAGTAGCCTGCCCGACAGGGTCTATGGCTACACCTTC. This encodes CASSLPDRVYGYTF.

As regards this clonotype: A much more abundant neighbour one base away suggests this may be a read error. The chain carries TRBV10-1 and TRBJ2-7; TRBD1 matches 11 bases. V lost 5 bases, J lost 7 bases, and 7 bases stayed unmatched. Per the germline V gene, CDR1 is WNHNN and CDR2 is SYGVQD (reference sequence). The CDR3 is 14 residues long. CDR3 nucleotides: TGCGCCAGCAGTCAAGGACAGGGGGCGGGTGAGCAGTACTTC. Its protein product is CASSQGQGAGEQYF.

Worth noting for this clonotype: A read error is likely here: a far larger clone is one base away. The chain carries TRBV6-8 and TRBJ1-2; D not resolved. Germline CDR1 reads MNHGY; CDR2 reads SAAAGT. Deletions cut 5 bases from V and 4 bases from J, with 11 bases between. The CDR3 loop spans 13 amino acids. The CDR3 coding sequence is TGTGCCAGCAGTCCGACCGTAGGCTATGGCTACACCTTC. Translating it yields CASSPTVGYGYTF.